These T cell receptor beta chains were read from a single sample in a study of shared T cell receptors in the human thymus. Sequencing used immunoSEQ multiplex PCR; TCRdb keeps in-frame clones, though not all of them. The data contain 700,000 or so clones, 70% to 90% of them seen just once; the ten biggest clones take up about 0.0098%. These data were likewise used in another study, on human thymus T cells.

Sequencing used thymocytes. The receptors shown here come from a girl under two years old with a congenital heart defect. The CDR3 runs from the conserved cysteine through the conserved F or W. The D gene is left open where the match is weak. Only part of the rows carry a size: once, few, many, or a class if the clone is expanded.

clone size | J gene | V gene | D gene | CDR3 DNA | CDR3 protein
- | TRBJ1-6 | TRBV6-5 | - | TGTGCCAGCAGCAGAGAGGATTCACCCCTCCACTTT | CASSREDSPLHF
few | TRBJ2-3 | TRBV7-2 | - | TGTGCCAGCAGCTTAGACAAGGGGAACCCAGATACGCAGTATTTT | CASSLDKGNPDTQYF
- | TRBJ1-3 | TRBV28 | - | TGTGCCAGCAGTACGGGGGGGACTGGAAACACCATATATTTT | CASSTGGTGNTIYF
few | TRBJ1-2 | TRBV4-1 | - | TGCGCCAGCAGCCAAGAAATCAGGGCAGCTAACTATGGCTACACCTTC | CASSQEIRAANYGYTF
few | TRBJ1-5 | TRBV19 | - | TGTGCCAGTAGTCGAGGGCCTCGGCGGAGCAATCAGCCCCAGCATTTT | CASSRGPRRSNQPQHF
- | TRBJ2-1 | TRBV7-6 | TRBD1 | TGTGCCAGCAGCTTAGCCCCCGGGACAGGGGTGTACAATGAGCAGTTCTTC | CASSLAPGTGVYNEQFF
- | TRBJ1-1 | TRBV5-4 | - | TGTGCCAGCAGGATGGACTACCTGGGGAACACTGAAGCTTTCTTT | CASRMDYLGNTEAFF
- | TRBJ1-2 | TRBV7-9 | TRBD1 | TGTGCCAGCAGCATCGACAGGGGGCCTGACTATGGCTACACCTTC | CASSIDRGPDYGYTF
- | TRBJ2-2 | TRBV6-1 | TRBD1 | TGTGCCAGCAGTGGCACCAGGGGGCGTTACACCGGGGAGCTGTTTTTT | CASSGTRGRYTGELFF
- | TRBJ2-1 | TRBV19 | TRBD1 | TGTGCCAGTAGTCTCACCCAAACGGACAGGGACAGGTATGAGCAGTTCTTC | CASSLTQTDRDRYEQFF
once | TRBJ2-7 | TRBV10-2 | TRBD2 | TGCGCCAGCAGTGAGGCGGGGGCCTACGAGCAGTACTTC | CASSEAGAYEQYF
- | TRBJ1-3 | TRBV5-6 | - | TGTGCCAGCGGCCTGGGGGCGACCGGAAACACCATATATTTT | CASGLGATGNTIYF
- | TRBJ2-5 | TRBV28 | TRBD1 | TGTGCCAGCGGATTACGGGCAGGGGACAGGGTGGAGACCCAGTACTTC | CASGLRAGDRVETQYF
- | TRBJ1-6 | TRBV5-1 | - | TGCGCCAGCAGCTTGGATGTTGGCTCACCCCTCCACTTT | CASSLDVGSPLHF
few | TRBJ1-2 | TRBV9 | - | TGTGCCAGCAGCGGGGGGTCCTACAGGGATAGTGTATGTGGCTACACCTTC | CASSGGSYRDSVCGYTF
- | TRBJ1-1 | TRBV25-1 | - | TGTGCCAGCAGTGAAGAGGGGGGGGACACTAACACTGAAGCTTTCTTT | CASSEEGGDTNTEAFF
- | TRBJ2-7 | TRBV7-8 | - | TGTGCCAGCAGCTATAGTTCATTCCTCTCCTACGAGCAGTACTTC | CASSYSSFLSYEQYF
- | TRBJ1-2 | TRBV9 | TRBD1 | TGTGCCAGCAGCGTCCCCCCGGACAGGGAACCCTCTCCAGCTAACTATGGCTACACCTTC | CASSVPPDREPSPANYGYTF
- | TRBJ2-2 | TRBV10-2 | TRBD2 | TGCGCCACGATCCCTCGGACTAGCAGGAACACCGGGGAGCTGTTTTTT | CATIPRTSRNTGELFF
- | TRBJ2-5 | TRBV7-6 | - | TGTGCCAGCAGCTTAGACCACGGAGACCAAGAGACCCAGTACTTC | CASSLDHGDQETQYF
- | TRBJ2-3 | TRBV6-1 | - | TGTGCCAGCAGTCCAGGGTGGTGCACAGATACGCAGTATTTT | CASSPGWCTDTQYF
few | TRBJ2-5 | TRBV27 | TRBD2 | TGTGCCAGCAGACTAGCGGGCCAAGAGACCCAGTACTTC | CASRLAGQETQYF
- | TRBJ2-2 | TRBV7-9 | - | TGTGCCAGCAGCTTAGCGCACATCACCGGGGAGCTGTTTTTT | CASSLAHITGELFF
- | TRBJ1-5 | TRBV28 | - | TGTGCCAGCAGAAAAACAGGGCACGGCAATCAGCCCCAGCATTTT | CASRKTGHGNQPQHF